What follows is one T cell receptor (beta chain) and its context. These data are taken from a study of blood T cell repertoires in COVID-19. Study background: PBMCs, B-cell-depleted T cells, or T cells were the source of the cDNA or gDNA that made up the material.

CDR1 is SGHVT, CDR2 SQSDAQ, per germline. V was cut by 2 bases and J by 6 bases, with 13 bases left in between. The CDR3 loop spans 15 amino acids. Profiled with immunoSEQ multiplex PCR; TCRdb holds only in-frame clones, not every one. Here the sample spans under 250,000 clones, around four fifths being singletons. This receptor was obtained from a woman in her 70s with active or convalescent COVID-19. Sequencing was performed on peripheral blood. The rearrangement uses TRBV7-4 and TRBJ1-4; unclear D gene. The CDR3 DNA sequence: TGTGCCAGCAGCTTAACGAAGGAGGGCCATGAAAAACTGTTTTTT. Translating it yields CASSLTKEGHEKLFF.